This TCR beta chain comes out of a study of shared clonotypes between healthy human individuals. In the case of this clone: Its antigen remains unidentified. The same CDR3 also results from other DNA sequences found in this sample.

The study's findings and limits: The study generally estimated greater richness for naive than memory subsets. Only blood samples were collected, and tissue repertoires likely differ.

The assay was immunoSEQ multiplex PCR, and TCRdb's table has in-frame clones only and misses some. Altogether more than 2,000,000 clones are present, roughly nine tenths being singletons, with the ten largest covering around 0.14%. The sequencing input was naive CD4+ T cells sorted from blood. Subset in this sample: CD45RA+ positively selected. This TCR derives from a man between 18 and 29 years old in good health.

The DNA of the CDR3 is TGTGCCAGCAGCACGCCGGGACAGGGGGCTAATGAGCAGTTCTTC. Translation: CASSTPGQGANEQFF. The chain has TRBV19 and TRBJ2-1; TRBD1 aligns across 12 bases. The germline gives CDR1 LNHDA, CDR2 SQIVND (reference sequence). V shed 9 bases and J 7 bases; nucleotides not matched to a gene: 10. The CDR3 has 15 residues.